This paragraph reports one TCR beta chain. Its antigen is still unknown. The sample is drawn from a study of cytomegalovirus exposure and HLA in healthy donors. About the study: The early release's HLA-typed donors yielded 70 million to 85 million unique TCRs. The study's findings and limits: The presence/absence work took it that sequencing depth was about the same across donors. Exclusion applied to some V segments, including TRBV6-2 and TRBV6-3, as they were indistinguishable. Earlier results showed most TCR beta V segments being productive about 90% or about 30% of the time.

Trimming pared 1 base from V and 1 base from J, leaving 7 bases between. Germline V CDR1 and CDR2: SGHDN, FVKESK. This CDR3 has 14 residues. The PCR was carried out with 60 Vbeta primers and 13 Jbeta primers. Clones were read by immunoSEQ multiplex PCR, and TCRdb kept only the in-frame ones, dropping some. The sample lists about 190,000 clones, 70% to 75% occurring once. This sequence joins TRBV14 and TRBJ1-1; D is unresolved. The sample consisted of PBMCs. The receptor comes from a woman aged 25 to 39 in good health and CMV-seropositive. The CDR3 sequence: CASSQVRGNTEAFF. CDR3 nucleotides: TGTGCCAGCAGCCAAGTGCGGGGGAACACTGAAGCTTTCTTT.